The 7 T cell receptor beta chains below were found in one sample sequenced in a study of molecular identifiers for immune sequencing clone quantification. TCRdb ran MiXCR on the PCR reads and lists one entry per CDR3 protein. The data hold around 460,000 distinct CDR3 sequences, with about 26% observed a single time. Sequencing was carried out using naive CD8+ T cells from blood, with Jurkat cell RNA spiked in. This sample's subset: FACS-sorted CD8+CD4-CCR7+CD45RA+ naive T cells. These receptors all stem from a human donor in good health. Some libraries in this study had Jurkat cell RNA spiked in.

The CDR3 DNA follows: TGTGCCAGCAGCTCATCTCAGGGTTTTAGCAATCAGCCCCAGCATTTT. Its translation is CASSSSQGFSNQPQHF. The chain employs TRBV5-6 and TRBJ1-5; a possible D gene is TRBD1 (5 bases). Trimming took off 3 bases at V and 0 bases at J, with 13 bases between the two ends. CDR3 length equals 16 residues. CDR1 is SGHDT and CDR2 is YYEEEE in the germline V gene.

As to this clonotype: This may come from a read error, since a much larger clone is one base off. This chain links TRBV7-9 with TRBJ2-7, with D tentatively TRBD2 (6 bases). V shed 5 bases and J shed 9 bases, with 20 bases lying between them. Germline V CDR1 and CDR2: SEHNR, FQNEAQ (reference sequence). The CDR3 runs 14 residues. CDR3 loop: CASSRPGVWNGQYF. The CDR3 region has the DNA TGTGCCAGCAGCAGGCCGGGAGTATGGAACGGGCAGTACTTC.

The genes are TRBV12-3 or TRBV12-4 and TRBJ2-5; tentative D call: TRBD1 (5 bases). The CDR3 is 15 residues long. Trimming took 3 bases from V and 2 from J, leaving 13 bases between them. This CDR3 is CASSFRAVGQETQYF. The CDR3 coding sequence is TGTGCCAGCAGTTTCAGGGCCGTGGGGCAAGAGACCCAGTACTTC.

This clonotype came up many times. The genes are TRBV7-9 and TRBJ1-5; D unclear. CDR3 size: 14 residues. V lost 5 bases, J lost 3 bases, and 11 bases lay in between. CDR1 is SEHNR and CDR2 is FQNEAQ in the germline V gene (reference sequence). CDR3 bases: TGTGCCAGCAGCCCATCCGGCCCCAATCAGCCCCAGCATTTT. Residues: CASSPSGPNQPQHF.

J is TRBJ2-7 and V is TRBV4-1; no firm D call. The CDR3 spans 15 residues. V was clipped by 4 bases and J by 3 bases, with 16 bases between them. The germline CDR1 and CDR2 sequences are MGHRA and YSYEKL. CDR3 amino acids: CASSPQFGKDYEQYF. CDR3 nucleotide sequence: TGCGCCAGCAGCCCACAGTTCGGCAAGGACTACGAGCAGTACTTC.

This clonotype has just a few counts. The genes are TRBV12-3 or TRBV12-4 and TRBJ2-1, with unresolved D. This CDR3 spans 16 amino acids. V lost 1 base and J lost 5, with 15 bases in between. The CDR3 sequence is CASSLDAGSLNNEQFF. DNA of the CDR3: TGTGCCAGCAGTTTAGACGCCGGATCCTTAAACAATGAGCAGTTCTTC.

V gene TRBV12-3 or TRBV12-4 combines with J gene TRBJ2-7, with 9 bases aligning to TRBD1. CDR3 length: 14 residues. After removal of 6 bases from V and 3 bases from J, the junction contained 6 bases not matched to a gene. CDR3 sequence (DNA): TGTGCCAGCAGCAGACAGGGGGTACACTACGAGCAGTACTTC. Translation gives CASSRQGVHYEQYF.